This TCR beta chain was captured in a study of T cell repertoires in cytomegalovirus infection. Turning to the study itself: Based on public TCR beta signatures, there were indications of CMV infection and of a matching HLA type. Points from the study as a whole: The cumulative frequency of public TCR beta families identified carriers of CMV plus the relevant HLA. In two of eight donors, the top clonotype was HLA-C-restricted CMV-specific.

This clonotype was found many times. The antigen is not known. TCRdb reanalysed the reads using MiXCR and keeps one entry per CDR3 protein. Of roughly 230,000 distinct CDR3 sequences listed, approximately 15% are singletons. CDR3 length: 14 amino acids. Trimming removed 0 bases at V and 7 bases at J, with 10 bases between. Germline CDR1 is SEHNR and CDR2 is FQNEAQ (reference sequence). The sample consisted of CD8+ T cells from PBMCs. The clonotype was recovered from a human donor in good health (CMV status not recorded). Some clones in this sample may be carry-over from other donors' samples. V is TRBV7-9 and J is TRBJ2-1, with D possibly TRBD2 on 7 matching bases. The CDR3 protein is CASSLAGGANEQFF. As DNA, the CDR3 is TGTGCCAGCAGCTTAGCGGGGGGGGCGAATGAGCAGTTCTTC.